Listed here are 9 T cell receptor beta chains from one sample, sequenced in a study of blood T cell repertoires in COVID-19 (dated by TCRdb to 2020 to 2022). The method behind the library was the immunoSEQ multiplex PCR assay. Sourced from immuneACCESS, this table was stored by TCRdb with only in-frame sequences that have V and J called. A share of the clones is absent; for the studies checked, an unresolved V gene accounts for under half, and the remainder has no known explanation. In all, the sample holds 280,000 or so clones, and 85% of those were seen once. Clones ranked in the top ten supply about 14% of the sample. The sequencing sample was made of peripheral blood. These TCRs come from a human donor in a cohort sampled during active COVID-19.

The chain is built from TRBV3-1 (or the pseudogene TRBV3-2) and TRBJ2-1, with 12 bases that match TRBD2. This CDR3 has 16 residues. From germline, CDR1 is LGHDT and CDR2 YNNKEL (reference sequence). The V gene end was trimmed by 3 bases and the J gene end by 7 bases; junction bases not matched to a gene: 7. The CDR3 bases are TGTGCCAGCAGCCAGCAACTAGCGGGAGGTAAGAATGAGCAGTTCTTC. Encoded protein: CASSQQLAGGKNEQFF.

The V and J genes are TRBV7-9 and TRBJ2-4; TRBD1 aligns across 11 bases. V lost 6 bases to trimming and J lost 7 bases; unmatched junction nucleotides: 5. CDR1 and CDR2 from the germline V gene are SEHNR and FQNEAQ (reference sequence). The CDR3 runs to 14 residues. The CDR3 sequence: CASRPGQGGNIQYF. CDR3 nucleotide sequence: TGTGCCAGCAGACCGGGACAGGGGGGGAACATTCAGTACTTC.

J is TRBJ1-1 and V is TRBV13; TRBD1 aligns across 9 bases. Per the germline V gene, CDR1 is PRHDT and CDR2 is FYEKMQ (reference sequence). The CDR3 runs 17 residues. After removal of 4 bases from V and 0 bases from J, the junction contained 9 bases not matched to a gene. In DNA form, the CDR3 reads TGTGCCAGCAGCTCATACAGGGGGCAACTCATGAACACTGAAGCTTTCTTT. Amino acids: CASSSYRGQLMNTEAFF.

CDR3 nucleotide sequence: TGTGCCAGCTCACAGCAGCGTGGCGAGACCCAGTACTTC. This gives the protein CASSQQRGETQYF. This chain joins TRBV18 and TRBJ2-5; D not certain. The germline V gene encodes CDR1 KGHSH and CDR2 LQKENI. The V end lost 4 bases, the J end lost 5 bases, and 11 bases lay between the germline ends. CDR3 length: 13 amino acids. Variable domain in full (rest from reference TRBV18 and TRBJ2-5): NAGVMQNPRHLVRRRGQEARLRCSPMKGHSHVYWYRQLPEEGLKFMVYLQKENIIDESGMPKERFSAEFPKEGPSILRIQQVVRGDSAAYFCASSQQRGETQYFGPGTRLLVL.

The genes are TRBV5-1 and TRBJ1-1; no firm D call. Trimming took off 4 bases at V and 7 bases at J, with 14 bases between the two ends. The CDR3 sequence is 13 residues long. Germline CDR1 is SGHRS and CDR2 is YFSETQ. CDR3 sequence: CASSPAASSEAFF. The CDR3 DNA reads TGCGCCAGCAGCCCCGCGGCGAGCAGTGAAGCTTTCTTT.

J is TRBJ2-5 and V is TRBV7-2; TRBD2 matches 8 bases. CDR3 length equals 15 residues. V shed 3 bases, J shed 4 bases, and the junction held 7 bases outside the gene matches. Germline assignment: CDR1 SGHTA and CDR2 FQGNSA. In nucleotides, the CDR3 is TGTGCCAGCAGCTTTAGCGGGATCTCATCAGAGACCCAGTACTTC. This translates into CASSFSGISSETQYF.

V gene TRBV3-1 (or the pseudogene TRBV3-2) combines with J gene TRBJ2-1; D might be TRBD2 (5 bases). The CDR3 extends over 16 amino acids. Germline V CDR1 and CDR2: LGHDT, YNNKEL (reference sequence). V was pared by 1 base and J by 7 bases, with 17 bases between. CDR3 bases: TGTGCCAGCAGCCAAGTTTCCGGGCCTAGCAGTAATGAGCAGTTCTTC. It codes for CASSQVSGPSSNEQFF.

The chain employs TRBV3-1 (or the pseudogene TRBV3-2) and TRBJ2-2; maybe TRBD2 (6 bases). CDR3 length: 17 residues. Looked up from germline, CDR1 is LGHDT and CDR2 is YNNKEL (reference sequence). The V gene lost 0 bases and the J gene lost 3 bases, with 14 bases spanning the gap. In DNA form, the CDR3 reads TGTGCCAGCAGCCAAGATCGCCTAGCGACTTACACCGGGGAGCTGTTTTTT. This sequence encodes CASSQDRLATYTGELFF.

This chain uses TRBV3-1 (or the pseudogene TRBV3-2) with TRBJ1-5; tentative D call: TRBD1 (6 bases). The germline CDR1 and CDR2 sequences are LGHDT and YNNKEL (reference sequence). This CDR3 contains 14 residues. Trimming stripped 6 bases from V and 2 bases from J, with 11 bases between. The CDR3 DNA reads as TGTGCCAGCAGTAACTCAGGGGGCAATCAGCCCCAGCATTTT. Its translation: CASSNSGGNQPQHF.